Listed below are T cell receptor beta chains from one sample, sequenced in a study of tumor-infiltrating lymphocytes in localized non-small cell lung cancer. TCRdb's copy holds only in-frame clones and misses some; the assay was immunoSEQ multiplex PCR. The sample has about 15,000 clones; approximately 70% are singletons. Material for sequencing was lung tumor tissue. The source of these receptors is a human donor with non-small cell lung cancer. The CDR3 runs from the conserved cysteine through the conserved F or W. A D gene is named only where the DNA matches it firmly. Clone size, where shown, is once, few, many, or a class for clones that have expanded.

d_gene: -; abundance: -; j_gene: TRBJ1-2; v_gene: TRBV7-3; CDR3nt: TGTGCCAGCAGCTTACATCAAGGGGCTGGATCTATCCTTTTC; CDR3aa: CASSLHQGAGSILF
d_gene: -; abundance: few; j_gene: TRBJ1-1; v_gene: TRBV5-4; CDR3nt: TGTGCCAGCAGCCAGGGCAGCGATATGAACACTGAAGCTTTCTTT; CDR3aa: CASSQGSDMNTEAFF
d_gene: -; abundance: -; j_gene: TRBJ2-3; v_gene: TRBV5-4; CDR3nt: TGTGCCAGCAGCCCGTGGGAGGCAGATACGCAGTATTTT; CDR3aa: CASSPWEADTQYF
d_gene: -; abundance: once; j_gene: TRBJ2-7; v_gene: TRBV5-5; CDR3nt: TGTGCCAGCAGCTTGGACAGCGAGCAGTACTTC; CDR3aa: CASSLDSEQYF
d_gene: -; abundance: -; j_gene: TRBJ2-3; v_gene: TRBV5-5; CDR3nt: TGTGCCAGCAGCTTGACAGGGACAATAACAGATACGCAGTATTTT; CDR3aa: CASSLTGTITDTQYF
d_gene: TRBD1; abundance: few; j_gene: TRBJ1-1; v_gene: TRBV11-2; CDR3nt: TGTGCCAGCAGCTTCGACAGGGGAGAAGCTTTCTTT; CDR3aa: CASSFDRGEAFF
d_gene: -; abundance: few; j_gene: TRBJ1-4; v_gene: TRBV7-2; CDR3nt: TGTGCCAGCAGCTTAGTCGGTCTGGCCCCGCACTTT; CDR3aa: CASSLVGLAPHF
d_gene: TRBD1; abundance: -; j_gene: TRBJ2-2; v_gene: TRBV9; CDR3nt: TGTGCCAGCAGCGGCCTGGACAGGGTGGGTGTCGGGGAGCTGTTTTTT; CDR3aa: CASSGLDRVGVGELFF
d_gene: TRBD1; abundance: -; j_gene: TRBJ2-1; v_gene: TRBV19; CDR3nt: TGTGCCAGTAGTACAACAGGGGCGACAGGTATCAATGAGCAGTTCTTC; CDR3aa: CASSTTGATGINEQFF
d_gene: TRBD2; abundance: few; j_gene: TRBJ2-1; v_gene: TRBV29-1; CDR3nt: TGCGGCGTTGAACTTAGCGGGAGCTCCTACAATGAGCAGTTCTTC; CDR3aa: CGVELSGSSYNEQFF
d_gene: TRBD2; abundance: once; j_gene: TRBJ2-5; v_gene: TRBV30; CDR3nt: TGTGCCTGGAGCCTCACTAGCGCCATCCATAACCAGTACTTC; CDR3aa: CAWSLTSAIHNQYF
d_gene: -; abundance: -; j_gene: TRBJ2-7; v_gene: TRBV25-1; CDR3nt: TGTGCCAGCAGTGAATCTCCGGGAGCCTACGAGCAGTACTTC; CDR3aa: CASSESPGAYEQYF
d_gene: -; abundance: -; j_gene: TRBJ2-1; v_gene: TRBV19; CDR3nt: TGTGCCAGTAGTATAGGCCGGGTGACCTACAATGAGCAGTTCTTC; CDR3aa: CASSIGRVTYNEQFF
d_gene: TRBD2; abundance: few; j_gene: TRBJ2-3; v_gene: TRBV11-3; CDR3nt: TGTGCCAGCAGCTGGACTAGCGGTCTGGGAGATACGCAGTATTTT; CDR3aa: CASSWTSGLGDTQYF
d_gene: -; abundance: few; j_gene: TRBJ1-5; v_gene: TRBV7-6; CDR3nt: TGTGCCAGCAGCTTAGTTGGGGGTAGCAATCAGCCCCAGCATTTT; CDR3aa: CASSLVGGSNQPQHF
d_gene: -; abundance: -; j_gene: TRBJ2-1; v_gene: TRBV4-3; CDR3nt: TGCGCCAGCAGCCAAGATAGGTTCGGGGATGAGCAGTTCTTC; CDR3aa: CASSQDRFGDEQFF
d_gene: -; abundance: -; j_gene: TRBJ2-2; v_gene: TRBV14; CDR3nt: TGTGCCAGCAACCCACAAAACACCGGGGAGCTGTTTTTT; CDR3aa: CASNPQNTGELFF
d_gene: -; abundance: -; j_gene: TRBJ1-1; v_gene: TRBV30; CDR3nt: TGTGCCTGGATGGTCGGTGGGGGGAACACTGAAGCTTTCTTT; CDR3aa: CAWMVGGGNTEAFF
d_gene: TRBD1; abundance: large; j_gene: TRBJ2-2; v_gene: TRBV30; CDR3nt: TGTGCTTCCACCCGGACAGGGGGCTTGTCGAACACCGGGGAGCTGTTTTTT; CDR3aa: CASTRTGGLSNTGELFF
d_gene: TRBD2; abundance: -; j_gene: TRBJ2-7; v_gene: TRBV28; CDR3nt: TGTGCCAGCAGTTCAGCGGGAGACTGGTACGAGCAGTACTTC; CDR3aa: CASSSAGDWYEQYF
d_gene: -; abundance: few; j_gene: TRBJ2-7; v_gene: TRBV19; CDR3nt: TGTGCCAGTAGTATAGGAAGCGCCTACGAGCAGTACTTC; CDR3aa: CASSIGSAYEQYF
d_gene: -; abundance: -; j_gene: TRBJ2-7; v_gene: TRBV10-3; CDR3nt: TGTGCCATCAGTGCACCGGTAACGAGCTCCTACGAGCAGTACTTC; CDR3aa: CAISAPVTSSYEQYF
d_gene: -; abundance: few; j_gene: TRBJ2-7; v_gene: TRBV7-2; CDR3nt: TGTGCCAGCAGCCGCCAGTCGGGAAACGCCTACGAGCAGTACTTC; CDR3aa: CASSRQSGNAYEQYF
d_gene: -; abundance: medium-sized; j_gene: TRBJ2-7; v_gene: TRBV11-1; CDR3nt: TGTGCCAGCAGCGCCCCCCCTCGCTACGAGCAGTACTTC; CDR3aa: CASSAPPRYEQYF
d_gene: -; abundance: -; j_gene: TRBJ1-1; v_gene: TRBV6-5; CDR3nt: TGTGCCAGCAGTTACGGGGCTACGAACACTGAAGCTTTCTTT; CDR3aa: CASSYGATNTEAFF
d_gene: -; abundance: -; j_gene: TRBJ1-5; v_gene: TRBV7-8; CDR3nt: TGTGCCAGCAGCTTAGGCGAGTTCCCGAATCAGCCCCAGCATTTT; CDR3aa: CASSLGEFPNQPQHF
d_gene: TRBD1; abundance: -; j_gene: TRBJ1-2; v_gene: TRBV5-1; CDR3nt: TGCGCCAGCAGCTTGGGCCCGGGACAGGGGACCTATGGCTACACCTTC; CDR3aa: CASSLGPGQGTYGYTF
d_gene: -; abundance: few; j_gene: TRBJ2-5; v_gene: TRBV7-9; CDR3nt: TGTGCCAGCAGCCAGACCATGCCATCAGAGACCCAGTACTTC; CDR3aa: CASSQTMPSETQYF
d_gene: TRBD2; abundance: -; j_gene: TRBJ2-2; v_gene: TRBV6-7; CDR3nt: TGTGCCAGCAGTCGTAAAGCGGGAGTAAGCACCGGGGAGCTGTTTTTT; CDR3aa: CASSRKAGVSTGELFF
d_gene: TRBD2; abundance: -; j_gene: TRBJ2-7; v_gene: TRBV5-1; CDR3nt: TGCGCCAGTATAAGCCCCGGGACTAGCGGGATAAACTACGAGCAGTACTTC; CDR3aa: CASISPGTSGINYEQYF
d_gene: TRBD2; abundance: -; j_gene: TRBJ2-4; v_gene: TRBV9; CDR3nt: TGTGCCAGCAGCTCGGGACTAGCGGGGGCAAGTGGCAAAAACATTCAGTACTTC; CDR3aa: CASSSGLAGASGKNIQYF
d_gene: -; abundance: -; j_gene: TRBJ2-7; v_gene: TRBV6-1; CDR3nt: TGTGCCAGCAGTGAATATGGGGTAAGCTCCTACGAGCAGTACTTC; CDR3aa: CASSEYGVSSYEQYF
d_gene: TRBD1; abundance: -; j_gene: TRBJ1-5; v_gene: TRBV19; CDR3nt: TGTGCCAGTAAGTACGGATTAGGACAGGGGGGCAATCAGCCCCAGCATTTT; CDR3aa: CASKYGLGQGGNQPQHF
d_gene: TRBD1; abundance: -; j_gene: TRBJ2-2; v_gene: TRBV5-1; CDR3nt: TGCGCCAGCAGCCGGAGGACAGGGGCATTAGCCGGGGAGCTGTTTTTT; CDR3aa: CASSRRTGALAGELFF
d_gene: -; abundance: -; j_gene: TRBJ2-3; v_gene: TRBV18; CDR3nt: TGTGCCAGCTCACCGGGTTCGGCAGGGGCGGCAGATACGCAGTATTTT; CDR3aa: CASSPGSAGAADTQYF
d_gene: -; abundance: -; j_gene: TRBJ1-1; v_gene: TRBV5-8; CDR3nt: TGTGCCAGCACCCTGAAAATGAACACTGAAGCTTTCTTT; CDR3aa: CASTLKMNTEAFF
d_gene: -; abundance: -; j_gene: TRBJ1-1; v_gene: TRBV7-2; CDR3nt: TGTGCCAGCAGCTTAGATTTCGGGGGCGTCGGAGCTTTCTTT; CDR3aa: CASSLDFGGVGAFF
d_gene: -; abundance: -; j_gene: TRBJ1-1; v_gene: TRBV6-6; CDR3nt: TGTGCCATCCGCGGGGAGCGGGGCACTGAAGCTTTCTTT; CDR3aa: CAIRGERGTEAFF
d_gene: -; abundance: -; j_gene: TRBJ2-7; v_gene: TRBV7-2; CDR3nt: TGTGCCAGCAGCTTGCGGAGCCCAGGGGAGGTTCCAACCTACGAGCAGTACTTC; CDR3aa: CASSLRSPGEVPTYEQYF